The 5 T cell receptor beta chains below come from one sample, sequenced in a study of T cell repertoires in cytomegalovirus infection (dated by TCRdb to the late 2010s). The intended sense of this specimen's treatment or condition label: in vitro stimulation with specific CMV peptide epitopes to enrich CMV-specific T cells. The listed sequencing device is Illumina HiSeq 1500. Using fastp at Q25 and MiXCR, TCRdb reprocessed the public reads and kept productive beta chains. One record per CDR3 amino acid sequence lists the most common genes and DNA. The sample table lists approximately 73,000 distinct CDR3 sequences, approximately 40% of them with a count of one. The top ten constitute 80% to 95% of the sample. These receptors' targets are unknown. Sequences were derived from CD8+ T cells from cultured PBMCs, sampled from culture after CMV antigen stimulation. The receptors originated from a human donor in good health (CMV status not recorded). Some clones in this sample may be carry-over from other donors' samples.

V gene TRBV28 combines with J gene TRBJ2-4, with a possible D match to TRBD2 (6 bases). V dropped 4 bases and J dropped 10 bases, with 11 bases sitting between them. The CDR3 extends over 12 amino acids. Germline V gene sequence: CDR1 MDHEN, CDR2 SYDVKM. The CDR3 protein is CASSSGTGIQYF. The CDR3, as DNA: TGTGCCAGCAGTTCAGGGACTGGGATTCAGTACTTC.

This clonotype was seen a few times. V is TRBV7-2 and J is TRBJ2-7, with TRBD2 identical over 9 bases. CDR1 is SGHTA and CDR2 is FQGNSA in the germline V gene. The CDR3 runs to 16 residues. V dropped 2 bases and J dropped 4; count of bases not matched to a gene: 9. This CDR3 is CASSLRRAGGIYEQYF. The DNA of the CDR3 is TGTGCCAGCAGCTTAAGGCGAGCGGGGGGAATTTACGAGCAGTACTTC. Full variable domain (remainder filled in from reference TRBV7-2 and TRBJ2-7): GAGVSQSPSNKVTEKGKDVELRCDPISGHTALYWYRQSLGQGLEFLIYFQGNSAPDKSGLPSDRFSAERTGGSVSTLTIQRTQQEDSAVYLCASSLRRAGGIYEQYFGPGTRLTVT.

The sample holds a few counts of this clonotype. The chain has TRBV7-2 and TRBJ2-6; 8 positions match TRBD1. CDR3 length equals 17 residues. Unmatched junction bases numbered 4, after V lost 1 base and J lost 2 bases. The germline CDR1 and CDR2 sequences are SGHTA and FQGNSA. CDR3 sequence (DNA): TGTGCCAGCAGCTTAGTCCCAGGGGGCGCTGGGGCCAACGTCCTGACTTTC. Protein: CASSLVPGGAGANVLTF.

This chain links TRBV7-6 with TRBJ1-3, with D maybe TRBD1 (5 bases). Per the germline V gene, CDR1 is SGHVS and CDR2 is FNYEAQ. With 0 bases removed from V and 0 bases from J, the gap between germline ends came to 21 bases. CDR3 length equals 20 residues. The CDR3 region is CASSLALDSHNTYSGNTIYF. The CDR3 DNA is TGTGCCAGCAGCTTAGCGTTAGACAGTCATAATACCTACTCTGGAAACACCATATATTTT.

The rearrangement joins TRBV7-9 to TRBJ2-7, with D possibly being TRBD1 or TRBD2 (5 bases each). The CDR3 has 16 amino acids. The V end was cut by 5 bases, the J end by 3 bases, with 20 bases between. CDR1 is SEHNR and CDR2 is FQNEAQ in the germline V gene (reference sequence). The DNA of the CDR3 is TGTGCCAGCAGCCCTACAACCGGGACGGTGGACTACGAGCAGTACTTC. It is translated as CASSPTTGTVDYEQYF.